The following is a T cell receptor beta chain sequence with its context. The sample is drawn from a study of blood T cell repertoires in COVID-19. The overall study: Acute and convalescent COVID-19 samples came from the United States, Italy and Spain. The analysed material was cDNA or gDNA that came from T cells, B-cell-depleted T cells, or PBMCs.

The junction had 5 bases not matched to a gene; V was cut back by 4 bases and J by 5 bases. The CDR3 runs to 14 residues. Per the germline V gene, CDR1 is SEHNR and CDR2 is FQNEAQ (reference sequence). Original handling: Reference gene primer amplification yielded estimated nucleated cell counts. Clones were sequenced by immunoSEQ multiplex PCR, and TCRdb holds only the in-frame ones, with some missing. V and J calls and clone size come straight from that table; D and trimming were deduced from the DNA. The sample lists 150,000 or so clones, about 85% seen once, with about an eighth in the top ten. The sample taken for sequencing was peripheral blood. This TCR was sampled from a man aged 65 to 79 who had recovered from COVID-19. This chain connects TRBV7-9 to TRBJ1-2, with TRBD1 matching 9 bases. DNA of the CDR3: TGTGCCAGCAGCTCTCGGACAGGGGAATATGGCTACACCTTC. This codes for CASSSRTGEYGYTF.